This TCR beta chain is drawn from a study of cytotoxic CD8 clonotypes in ibrutinib-treated CLL. With regard to this clone: What it recognizes is unknown.

CDR3 size: 16 residues. Germline CDR1 is SEHNR and CDR2 is FQNEAQ (reference sequence). Deletions cut 0 bases from V and 1 base from J, with 10 bases between. Data came from immunoSEQ multiplex PCR; TCRdb stores just in-frame clones and leaves some out. This table has around 92,000 clones, more than 70% appearing once. Study-level findings and limits: In sustained-remission versus progressing patients, sampling times differed.

This chain uses TRBV7-9 with TRBJ1-3; D is ambiguous. Material: PBMCs, obtained after 24 months of ibrutinib treatment. The origin of this receptor is a human donor with chronic lymphocytic leukemia. In nucleotides, the CDR3 is TGTGCCAGCAGCTTAGCCTCGACGGAATCTGGAAACACCATATATTTT. It translates to CASSLASTESGNTIYF. The full variable domain, its missing parts supplied by reference TRBV7-9 and TRBJ1-3, is DTGVSQNPRHKITKRGQNVTFRCDPISEHNRLYWYRQTLGQGPEFLTYFQNEAQLEKSRLLSDRFSAERPKGSFSTLEIQRTEQGDSAMYLCASSLASTESGNTIYFGEGSWLTVV.